Below are 22 T cell receptor beta chains sequenced from a single sample in a study of T cells after yellow fever vaccination. MiXCR, run by TCRdb on the 5' RACE reads, gives a single entry per CDR3 protein. The sample comprises 550,000 to 750,000 distinct CDR3 sequences, roughly 14% of which are singletons, and 11% to 15% rests with the top ten. Sequenced here: PBMCs, sampled on the day of the yellow fever booster vaccination. The receptors derive from a man aged 25-40 years who received the YFV17D yellow fever vaccine.

This clonotype has only one observation. The CDR3 DNA is TGTGCCACCAGGGTTACTGGGGCCAACGTCCTGACTTTC. Protein sequence: CATRVTGANVLTF. The V call is TRBV15, the J call TRBJ2-6; D not certain. The CDR3 is made up of 13 amino acids. CDR1 is LNHNV, CDR2 YYDKDF, per germline (reference sequence). The germline V and J ends were trimmed by 6 bases and 2 bases, with 5 bases remaining between them.

This clonotype has just a few counts. The chain has TRBV12-3 or TRBV12-4 and TRBJ2-1; perhaps TRBD2 as D (5 bases). V was shortened by 4 bases and J by 4 bases, with 14 bases between the two germline ends. The CDR3 length is 15 residues. The CDR3 nucleotides read TGTGCCAGCAGTTCCCGGGATCCCATTTACAATGAGCAGTTCTTC. As protein: CASSSRDPIYNEQFF.

This chain links TRBV4-3 with TRBJ2-2; D remains unclear. Trimming took 0 bases from V and 4 from J, leaving 9 bases between them. Per germline, CDR1 LGHNA and CDR2 YSLEER. CDR3 size: 15 residues. CDR3 DNA sequence: TGCGCCAGCAGCCAAGATTTGGGGTCCACCGGGGAGCTGTTTTTT. Protein product: CASSQDLGSTGELFF.

This chain links TRBV5-4 with TRBJ2-7; possibly TRBD1 for D (5 bases). V lost 4 bases and J 1 base, leaving 9 bases between the germline ends. The length of the CDR3 is 13 residues. The V gene's germline CDR1 is SGHNT and CDR2 YYREEE (reference sequence). CDR3 sequence reads: CASSQTESYEQYF. The CDR3 nucleotides read TGTGCCAGCAGCCAGACAGAGTCCTACGAGCAGTACTTC.

This clonotype has just a few counts. This rearrangement joins TRBV12-3 or TRBV12-4 to TRBJ2-7; D perhaps matches TRBD2 (6 bases). The CDR3 has 15 amino acids. Deletions cut 5 bases from V and 0 bases from J, with 14 bases between. The CDR3 DNA sequence: TGTGCCAGCAGTCCCAGGGCTAGCGCCTCCTACGAGCAGTACTTC. It translates to CASSPRASASYEQYF.

The CDR3 region has the DNA TGCGCCAGCAGCCAAGTTCTAGCGGTTGGCGCAGATACGCAGTATTTT. It yields the protein CASSQVLAVGADTQYF. V gene TRBV4-3 combines with J gene TRBJ2-3; 7 bases are shared with TRBD2. The V and J ends lost 1 base and 4 bases, in that order; junction bases with no gene match: 8. CDR1 LGHNA and CDR2 YSLEER come from the germline V gene. The CDR3 covers 16 residues.

This sequence joins TRBV25-1 and TRBJ2-5; TRBD2 might be the D (5 bases). V was pared by 3 bases and J by 5 bases, with 10 bases between. The CDR3 has 13 amino acids. Germline V gives CDR1 MGHDK, CDR2 SYGVNS. The DNA of the CDR3 is TGTGCCAGCAGTGAGAGGGATCGGGAGACCCAGTACTTC. Its protein product is CASSERDRETQYF.

In this sample, this clonotype turned up a few times. The rearrangement joins TRBV10-3 to TRBJ2-2; no firm D call. The CDR3 is 13 residues long. V was pared by 1 base and J by 5 bases, with 5 bases between. Germline V gene lookup returns CDR1 ENHRY and CDR2 SYGVKD. The CDR3 nucleotides read TGTGCCATCAGTGAGTTAGAAACCGGGGAGCTGTTTTTT. Translated, it gives CAISELETGELFF.

This clonotype was recorded a few times. In DNA, the CDR3 is TGTGCCAGCAGTTTGGCAGGGTGGATGGAAGAGACCCAGTACTTC. Translation gives CASSLAGWMEETQYF. The V call is TRBV28, the J call TRBJ2-5; the D gene is possibly TRBD1 (5 bases). The germline V and J ends were trimmed by 3 bases and 3 bases, with 14 bases remaining between them. The CDR3 covers 15 residues. Germline loops: CDR1 MDHEN, CDR2 SYDVKM.

This clonotype has only a few counts. The chain links TRBV12-3 or TRBV12-4 to TRBJ2-1; tentatively, D is TRBD2 (6 bases). V lost 6 bases and J 7 bases, leaving 10 bases between the germline ends. The length of the CDR3 is 12 residues. CDR3 DNA: TGTGCCAGCAGGAGGGAGGAAAATGAGCAGTTCTTC. The encoded protein is CASRREENEQFF.

The chain is built from TRBV4-3 and TRBJ1-1; TRBD1 matches at 7 bases. The CDR3 extends over 16 amino acids. The J segment lost 7 bases and the V segment lost 1 base, leaving 12 bases of the junction unmatched. Per the germline V gene, CDR1 is LGHNA and CDR2 is YSLEER. CDR3 sequence (DNA): TGCGCCAGCAGCCAAGCCCCCGGACAGGCAGACTATGAAGCTTTCTTT. As protein: CASSQAPGQADYEAFF.

This chain links TRBV6-5 with TRBJ2-7, with 9 bases fitting TRBD2. Germline V CDR1 and CDR2: MNHEY, SVGAGI. The CDR3 runs 16 residues. The V segment lost 3 bases and the J segment 0 bases; nucleotides outside the gene matches: 6. CDR3 nucleotides: TGTGCCAGCAGTTATGGCAGCGGGAGGCACTCCTACGAGCAGTACTTC. It specifies CASSYGSGRHSYEQYF.

The chain links TRBV6-5 to TRBJ2-1; 10 positions match TRBD2. The length of the CDR3 is 16 residues. Germline V gene data show CDR1 as MNHEY and CDR2 as SVGAGI. V shed 2 bases and J 8 bases; nucleotides not matched to a gene: 9. CDR3 nucleotide sequence: TGTGCCAGCAGTTACCCCGGCTCTAGCGGGAGCTATGAGCAGTTCTTC. It encodes CASSYPGSSGSYEQFF.

This clonotype was detected a few times. The chain couples TRBV19 to TRBJ1-2, with 8 bases identical to TRBD1. Germline assignment: CDR1 LNHDA and CDR2 SQIVND (reference sequence). Trimming cost V 6 bases and J 8 bases; bases outside gene matches: 8. This CDR3 is 13 amino acids long. CDR3 DNA sequence: TGTGCCAGTAGAACCGCAGGGGGCCAAGGCTACACCTTC. Protein sequence: CASRTAGGQGYTF.

The chain couples TRBV7-2 to TRBJ2-3; D ambiguous. Germline CDR1 is SGHTA and CDR2 is FQGNSA. The CDR3 sequence is 13 residues long. Trimming took 5 bases from V and 6 from J, leaving 12 bases between them. The CDR3 is CASSPTGSDTQYF. The CDR3 coding sequence is TGTGCCAGCAGCCCCACCGGTTCCGATACGCAGTATTTT. Combining the CDR3 with reference TRBV7-2 and TRBJ2-3 gives the whole variable domain GAGVSQSPSNKVTEKGKDVELRCDPISGHTALYWYRQSLGQGLEFLIYFQGNSAPDKSGLPSDRFSAERTGGSVSTLTIQRTQQEDSAVYLCASSPTGSDTQYFGPGTRLTVL.

The chain uses TRBV28 and TRBJ1-5; D remains ambiguous. The V end lost 6 bases, the J end lost 3 bases, and 9 bases lay between the germline ends. CDR1 and CDR2 (germline): MDHEN, SYDVKM. The CDR3 has 13 amino acids. The CDR3 nucleotides are TGTGCCAGCAGCGACGTTGACAATCAGCCCCAGCATTTT. Translation gives CASSDVDNQPQHF.

This clonotype was recorded a few times. The rearrangement joins TRBV30 to TRBJ2-2, with no clear D. The CDR3 consists of 12 residues. V was trimmed by 5 bases and J by 7 bases, leaving 11 bases between them. Germline V gives CDR1 GTSNPN, CDR2 SVGIG (reference sequence). The CDR3 protein is CAWAQLVGELFF. In nucleotides, the CDR3 is TGTGCCTGGGCGCAGTTGGTCGGGGAGCTGTTTTTT.

This chain links TRBV29-1 with TRBJ2-7, with 9 bases that match TRBD2. Per germline, CDR1 SQVTM and CDR2 ANQGSEA. The CDR3 is 15 amino acids. The V and J ends lost 4 bases and 3 bases, in that order; junction bases with no gene match: 10. The CDR3 reads CSVGPAGGPIYEQYF. The CDR3 DNA follows: TGCAGCGTTGGGCCAGCGGGAGGACCCATCTACGAGCAGTACTTC.

In its sample, this clonotype was seen a few times. The V call is TRBV3-1, the J call TRBJ1-5; 10 nucleotides agree with TRBD1. After removal of 6 bases from V and 5 bases from J, the junction contained 16 bases not matched to a gene. The CDR3 covers 18 residues. From germline, CDR1 is LGHDT and CDR2 YNNKEL (reference sequence). CDR3 bases: TGTGCCAGCAGAATAGGGGACAGGGGAAGGTTTCTTGATCAGCCCCAGCATTTT. Protein product: CASRIGDRGRFLDQPQHF.

This clonotype was counted between two and nine times. The CDR3 DNA sequence: TGTGCCAGCAGCTTGGAACAGGGGTGGGACACTGAAGCTTTCTTT. It translates to CASSLEQGWDTEAFF. The rearrangement joins TRBV5-4 to TRBJ1-1, with 7 bases matching TRBD1. V gave up 0 bases and J gave up 3 bases; unmatched junction bases: 5. The CDR3 totals 15 residues. Germline V CDR1 and CDR2: SGHNT, YYREEE (reference sequence).

The sample holds many counts of this clonotype. The V call is TRBV20-1, the J call TRBJ1-2; D unresolved. Germline values: CDR1 DFQATT, CDR2 SNEGSKA (reference sequence). The CDR3 runs to 12 residues. Trimming shortened V by 0 bases and J by 5 bases, and 7 bases separated the two germline ends. The CDR3 DNA reads TGCAGTGCTAGAGACAGAGGATATGGCTACACCTTC. The encoded protein is CSARDRGYGYTF.

V is TRBV5-1 and J is TRBJ2-1; TRBD2 is a possible D gene (6 bases). The germline gives CDR1 SGHRS, CDR2 YFSETQ. The germline V and J ends were trimmed by 4 bases and 4 bases, with 18 bases remaining between them. The CDR3 length is 16 residues. CDR3 in amino acids: CASSGGTDRQYNEQFF. In nucleotides, the CDR3 is TGCGCCAGCAGCGGGGGGACCGACCGCCAGTACAATGAGCAGTTCTTC.